The entry that follows covers one T cell receptor (beta chain) sequence. Germline loops: CDR1 MNHEY, CDR2 SMNVEV (reference sequence). The CDR3 consists of 15 residues. V lost 6 bases to trimming and J lost 1 base, with 13 bases between them. The assay was immunoSEQ multiplex PCR, and TCRdb's table has in-frame clones only and misses some. The repertoire has 90,000 to 130,000 clones, approximately 87% of them found once; the top ten carry roughly 3.5%. The data were taken from a study of control samples from healthy donors and cancer patients. V and J are TRBV27 and TRBJ1-5; D unresolved. The source material was PBMCs. The receptor comes from a woman aged 60-75 years with lung cancer. CDR3 sequence (DNA): TGTGCCAGCAGCCCAAGGGCCGGGAGCAATCAGCCCCAGCATTTT. Translated, it gives CASSPRAGSNQPQHF.